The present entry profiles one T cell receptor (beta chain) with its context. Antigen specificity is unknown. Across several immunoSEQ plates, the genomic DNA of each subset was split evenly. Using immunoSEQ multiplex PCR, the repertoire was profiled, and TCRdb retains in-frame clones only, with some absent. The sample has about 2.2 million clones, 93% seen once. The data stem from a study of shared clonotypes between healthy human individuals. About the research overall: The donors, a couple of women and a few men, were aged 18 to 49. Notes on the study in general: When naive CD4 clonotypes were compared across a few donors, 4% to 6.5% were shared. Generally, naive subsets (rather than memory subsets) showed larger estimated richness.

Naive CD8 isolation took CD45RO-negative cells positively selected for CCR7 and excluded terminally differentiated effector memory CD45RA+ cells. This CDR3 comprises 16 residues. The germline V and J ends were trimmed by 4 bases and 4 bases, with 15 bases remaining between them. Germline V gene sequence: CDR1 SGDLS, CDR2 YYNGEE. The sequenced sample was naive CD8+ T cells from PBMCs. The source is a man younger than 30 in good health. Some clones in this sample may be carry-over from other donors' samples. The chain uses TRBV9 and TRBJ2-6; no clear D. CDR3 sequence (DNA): TGTGCCAGCAGCTTGGACCCCGGGCTAGGGGCCAACGTCCTGACTTTC. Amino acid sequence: CASSLDPGLGANVLTF. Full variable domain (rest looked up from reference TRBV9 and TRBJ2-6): DSGVTQTPKHLITATGQRVTLRCSPRSGDLSVYWYQQSLDQGLQFLIQYYNGEERAKGNILERFSAQQFPDLHSELNLSSLELGDSALYFCASSLDPGLGANVLTFGAGSRLTVL.